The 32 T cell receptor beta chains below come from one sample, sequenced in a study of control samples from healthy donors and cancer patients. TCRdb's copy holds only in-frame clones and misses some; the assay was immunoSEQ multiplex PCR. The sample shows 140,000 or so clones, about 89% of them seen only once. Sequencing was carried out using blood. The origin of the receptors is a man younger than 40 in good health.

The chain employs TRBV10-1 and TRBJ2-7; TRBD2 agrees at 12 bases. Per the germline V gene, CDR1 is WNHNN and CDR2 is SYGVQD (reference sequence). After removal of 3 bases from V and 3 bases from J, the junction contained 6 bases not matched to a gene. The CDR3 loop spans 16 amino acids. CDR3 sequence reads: CASSDYGLAGIYEQYF. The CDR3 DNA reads TGCGCCAGCAGTGACTACGGACTAGCGGGAATCTACGAGCAGTACTTC.

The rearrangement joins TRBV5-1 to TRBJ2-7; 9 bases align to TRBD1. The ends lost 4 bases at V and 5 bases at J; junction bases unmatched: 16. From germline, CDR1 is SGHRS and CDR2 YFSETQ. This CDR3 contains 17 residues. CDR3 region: CASSHTPGTGRANEQYF. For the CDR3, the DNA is TGCGCCAGCAGCCATACGCCCGGGACAGGGCGCGCCAACGAGCAGTACTTC.

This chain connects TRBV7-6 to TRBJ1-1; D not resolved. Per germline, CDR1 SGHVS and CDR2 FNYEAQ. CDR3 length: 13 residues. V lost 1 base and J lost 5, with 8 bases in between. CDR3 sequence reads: CASSLGEGTEAFF. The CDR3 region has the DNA TGTGCCAGCAGCTTAGGGGAGGGAACTGAAGCTTTCTTT.

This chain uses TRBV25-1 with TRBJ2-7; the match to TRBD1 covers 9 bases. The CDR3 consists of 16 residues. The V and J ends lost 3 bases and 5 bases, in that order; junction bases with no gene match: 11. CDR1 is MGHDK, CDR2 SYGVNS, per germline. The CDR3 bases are TGTGCCAGCAGTGATCTTGTAGGGACAGGGATCGACGAGCAGTACTTC. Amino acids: CASSDLVGTGIDEQYF.

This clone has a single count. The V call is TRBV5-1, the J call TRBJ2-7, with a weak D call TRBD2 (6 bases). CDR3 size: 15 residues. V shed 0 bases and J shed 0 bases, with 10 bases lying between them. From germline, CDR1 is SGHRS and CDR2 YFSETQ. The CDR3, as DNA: TGCGCCAGCAGCTTGGCCGCGGGGTCCTCCTACGAGCAGTACTTC. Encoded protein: CASSLAAGSSYEQYF.

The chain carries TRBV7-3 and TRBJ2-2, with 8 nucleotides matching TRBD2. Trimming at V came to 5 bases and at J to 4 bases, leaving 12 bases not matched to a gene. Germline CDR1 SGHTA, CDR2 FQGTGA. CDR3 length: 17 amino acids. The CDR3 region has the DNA TGTGCCAGCAGCCCCCCGGGGAGCGGGAGTTCCACCGGGGAGCTGTTTTTT. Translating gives CASSPPGSGSSTGELFF. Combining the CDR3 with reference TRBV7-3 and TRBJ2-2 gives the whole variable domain GAGVSQTPSNKVTEKGKYVELRCDPISGHTALYWYRQSLGQGPEFLIYFQGTGAADDSGLPNDRFFAVRPEGSVSTLKIQRTERGDSAVYLCASSPPGSGSSTGELFFGEGSRLTVL.

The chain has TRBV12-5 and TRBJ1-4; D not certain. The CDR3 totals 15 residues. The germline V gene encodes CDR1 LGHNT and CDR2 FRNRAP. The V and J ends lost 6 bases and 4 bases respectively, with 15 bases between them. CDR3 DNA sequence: TGTGCTAGTGGGACCGGAGCAGGTTATAATGAAAAACTGTTTTTT. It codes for CASGTGAGYNEKLFF.

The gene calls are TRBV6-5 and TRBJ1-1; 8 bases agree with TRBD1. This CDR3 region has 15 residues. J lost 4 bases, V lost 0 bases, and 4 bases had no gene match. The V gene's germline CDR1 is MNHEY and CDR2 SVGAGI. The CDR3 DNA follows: TGTGCCAGCAGTTACTCAGGACAGGGATTCACTGAAGCTTTCTTT. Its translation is CASSYSGQGFTEAFF.

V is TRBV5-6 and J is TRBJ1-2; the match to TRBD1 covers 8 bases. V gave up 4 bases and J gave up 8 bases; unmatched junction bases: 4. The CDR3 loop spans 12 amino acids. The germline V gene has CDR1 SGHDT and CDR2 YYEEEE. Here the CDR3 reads CASSRDRNGYTF. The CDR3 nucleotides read TGTGCCAGCAGCCGGGACAGGAACGGCTACACCTTC.

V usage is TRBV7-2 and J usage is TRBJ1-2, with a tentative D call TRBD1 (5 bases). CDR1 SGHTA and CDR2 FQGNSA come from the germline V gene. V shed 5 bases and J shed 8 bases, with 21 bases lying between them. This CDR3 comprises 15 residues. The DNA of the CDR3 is TGTGCCAGCAGCCCAAGAAGCCCACAGGAAGGGGGCTACACCTTC. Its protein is CASSPRSPQEGGYTF.

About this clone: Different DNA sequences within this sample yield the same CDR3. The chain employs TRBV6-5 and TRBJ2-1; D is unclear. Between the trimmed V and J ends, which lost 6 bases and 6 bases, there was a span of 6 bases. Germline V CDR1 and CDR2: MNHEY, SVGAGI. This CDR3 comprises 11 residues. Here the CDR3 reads CASSQSNEQFF. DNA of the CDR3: TGTGCCAGCAGCCAATCCAATGAGCAGTTCTTC.

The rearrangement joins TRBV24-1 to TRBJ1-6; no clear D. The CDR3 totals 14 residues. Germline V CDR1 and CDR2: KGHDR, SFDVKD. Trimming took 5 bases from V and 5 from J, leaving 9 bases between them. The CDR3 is CATSGGFDNSPLHF. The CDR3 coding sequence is TGTGCCACCAGTGGGGGTTTCGATAATTCACCCCTCCACTTT.

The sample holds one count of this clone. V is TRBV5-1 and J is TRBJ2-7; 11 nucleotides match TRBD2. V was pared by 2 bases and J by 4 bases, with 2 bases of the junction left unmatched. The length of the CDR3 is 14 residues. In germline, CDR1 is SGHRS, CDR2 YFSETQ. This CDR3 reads CASSFGLAGYEQYF. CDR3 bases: TGCGCCAGCAGCTTTGGACTAGCGGGTTACGAGCAGTACTTC. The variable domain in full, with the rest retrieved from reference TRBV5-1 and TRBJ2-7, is KAGVTQTPRYLIKTRGQQVTLSCSPISGHRSVSWYQQTPGQGLQFLFEYFSETQRNKGNFPGRFSGRQFSNSRSEMNVSTLELGDSALYLCASSFGLAGYEQYFGPGTRLTVT.

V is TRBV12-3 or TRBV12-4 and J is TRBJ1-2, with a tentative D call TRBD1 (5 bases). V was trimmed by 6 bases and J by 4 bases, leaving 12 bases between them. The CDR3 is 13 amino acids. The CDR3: CASRPGPSYGYTF. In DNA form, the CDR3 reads TGTGCCAGCAGGCCGGGACCGAGCTATGGCTACACCTTC.

The CDR3 DNA follows: TGTGCCAGCAGTGAACTAGCGGGGATTAACACAGATACGCAGTATTTT. Its translation: CASSELAGINTDTQYF. The chain is built from TRBV2 and TRBJ2-3; the match to TRBD2 covers 9 bases. The CDR3 has 16 amino acids. V dropped 2 bases and J dropped 2; count of bases not matched to a gene: 5. CDR1 and CDR2 (germline): SNHLY, FYNNEI.

The DNA for the CDR3 is TGTGCCAGCACCGCCGGGACTCCCTCCAGAGAGCAGTACTTC. It specifies CASTAGTPSREQYF. V and J are TRBV6-5 and TRBJ2-7; the D gene is possibly TRBD2 (6 bases). Per germline, CDR1 MNHEY and CDR2 SVGAGI. The CDR3 runs 14 residues. The ends were cut back, 7 bases at V and 7 bases at J, with 20 bases in the middle.

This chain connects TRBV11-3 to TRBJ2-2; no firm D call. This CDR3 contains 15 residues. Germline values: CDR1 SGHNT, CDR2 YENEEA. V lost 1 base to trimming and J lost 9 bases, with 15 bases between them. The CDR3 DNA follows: TGTGCCAGCAGCTTAGCCCGACCCACGGAGCGGGAGCTGTTTTTT. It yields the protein CASSLARPTERELFF.

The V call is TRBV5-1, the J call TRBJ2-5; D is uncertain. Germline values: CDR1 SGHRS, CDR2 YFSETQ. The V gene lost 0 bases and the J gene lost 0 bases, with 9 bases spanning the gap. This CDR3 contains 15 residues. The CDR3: CASSLASSNQETQYF. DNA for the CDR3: TGCGCCAGCAGCTTGGCCTCGAGCAACCAAGAGACCCAGTACTTC.

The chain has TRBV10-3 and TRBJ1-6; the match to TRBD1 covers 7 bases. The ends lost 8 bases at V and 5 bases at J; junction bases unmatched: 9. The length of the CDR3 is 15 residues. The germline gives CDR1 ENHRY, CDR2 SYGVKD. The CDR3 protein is CAIGETGNDNSPLHF. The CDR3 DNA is TGTGCCATCGGAGAGACAGGGAACGATAATTCACCCCTCCACTTT.

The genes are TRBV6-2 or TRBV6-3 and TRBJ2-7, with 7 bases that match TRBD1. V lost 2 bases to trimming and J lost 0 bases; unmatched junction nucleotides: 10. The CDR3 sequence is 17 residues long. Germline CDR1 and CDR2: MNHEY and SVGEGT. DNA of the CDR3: TGTGCCAGCAGTTACCCGACGACAGGGAAACTCTCCTACGAGCAGTACTTC. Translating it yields CASSYPTTGKLSYEQYF.

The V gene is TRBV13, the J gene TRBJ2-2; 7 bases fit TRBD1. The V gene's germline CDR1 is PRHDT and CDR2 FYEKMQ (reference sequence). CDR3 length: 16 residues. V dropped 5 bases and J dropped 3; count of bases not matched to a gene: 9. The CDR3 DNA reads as TGTGCCAGCAGCCCCAGGGGGACCGCCGACACCGGGGAGCTGTTTTTT. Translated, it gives CASSPRGTADTGELFF. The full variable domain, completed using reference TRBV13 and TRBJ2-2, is AAGVIQSPRHLIKEKRETATLKCYPIPRHDTVYWYQQGPGQDPQFLISFYEKMQSDKGSIPDRFSAQQFSDYHSELNMSSLELGDSALYFCASSPRGTADTGELFFGEGSRLTVL.

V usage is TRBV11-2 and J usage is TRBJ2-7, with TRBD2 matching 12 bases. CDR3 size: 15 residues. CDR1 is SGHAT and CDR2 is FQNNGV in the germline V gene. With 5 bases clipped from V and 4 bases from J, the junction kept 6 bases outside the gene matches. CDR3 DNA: TGTGCCAGCAGCCGGAAGGGACTAGCGGGTTACGAGCAGTACTTC. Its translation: CASSRKGLAGYEQYF.

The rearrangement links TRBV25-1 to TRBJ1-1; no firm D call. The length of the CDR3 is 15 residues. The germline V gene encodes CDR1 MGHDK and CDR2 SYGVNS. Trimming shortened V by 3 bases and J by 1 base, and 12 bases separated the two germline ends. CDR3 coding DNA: TGTGCCAGCAGTGATGGGTCAGGATGGAACACTGAAGCTTTCTTT. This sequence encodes CASSDGSGWNTEAFF.

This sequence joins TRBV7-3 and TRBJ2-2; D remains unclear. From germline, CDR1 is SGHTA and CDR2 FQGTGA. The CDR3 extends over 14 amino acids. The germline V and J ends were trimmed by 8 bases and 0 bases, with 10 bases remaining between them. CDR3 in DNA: TGTGCCAGCGCAGCAAACGCGAACACCGGGGAGCTGTTTTTT. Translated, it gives CASAANANTGELFF.

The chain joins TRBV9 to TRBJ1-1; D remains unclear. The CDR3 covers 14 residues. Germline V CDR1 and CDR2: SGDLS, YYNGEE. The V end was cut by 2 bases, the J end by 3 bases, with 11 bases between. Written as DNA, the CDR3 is TGTGCCAGCAGCGTTTCCGGTTCGCACACTGAAGCTTTCTTT. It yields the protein CASSVSGSHTEAFF.

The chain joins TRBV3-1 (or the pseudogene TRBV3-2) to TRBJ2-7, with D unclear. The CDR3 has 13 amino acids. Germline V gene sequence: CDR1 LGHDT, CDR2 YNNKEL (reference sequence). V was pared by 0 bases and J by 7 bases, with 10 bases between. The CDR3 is CASSQDEIGEQYF. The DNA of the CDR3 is TGTGCCAGCAGCCAAGATGAGATTGGGGAGCAGTACTTC.

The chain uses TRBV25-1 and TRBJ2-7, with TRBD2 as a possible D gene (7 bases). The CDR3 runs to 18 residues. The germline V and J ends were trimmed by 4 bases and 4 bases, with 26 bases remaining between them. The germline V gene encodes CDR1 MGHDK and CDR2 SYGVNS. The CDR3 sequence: CASSGQRGEGGTGYEQYF. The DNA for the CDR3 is TGTGCCAGCAGTGGGCAGCGGGGAGAAGGGGGGACTGGGTACGAGCAGTACTTC.

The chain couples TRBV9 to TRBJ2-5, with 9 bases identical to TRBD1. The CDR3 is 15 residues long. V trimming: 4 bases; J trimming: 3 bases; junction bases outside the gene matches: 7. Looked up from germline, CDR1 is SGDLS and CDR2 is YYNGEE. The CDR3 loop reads CASSSLGQGEETQYF. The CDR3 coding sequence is TGTGCCAGCAGCTCATTGGGACAGGGAGAAGAGACCCAGTACTTC.

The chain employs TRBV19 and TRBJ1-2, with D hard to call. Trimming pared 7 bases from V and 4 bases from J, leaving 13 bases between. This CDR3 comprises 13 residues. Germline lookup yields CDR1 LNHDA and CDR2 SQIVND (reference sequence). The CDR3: CASTPGRSYGYTF. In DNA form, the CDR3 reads TGTGCCAGTACCCCCGGACGGAGCTATGGCTACACCTTC.

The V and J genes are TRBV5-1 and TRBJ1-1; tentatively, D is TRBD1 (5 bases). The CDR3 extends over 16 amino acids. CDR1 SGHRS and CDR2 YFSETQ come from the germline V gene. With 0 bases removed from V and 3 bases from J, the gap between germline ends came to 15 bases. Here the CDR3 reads CASSLVGAGFDTEAFF. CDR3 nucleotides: TGCGCCAGCAGCTTGGTTGGGGCCGGGTTCGACACTGAAGCTTTCTTT.

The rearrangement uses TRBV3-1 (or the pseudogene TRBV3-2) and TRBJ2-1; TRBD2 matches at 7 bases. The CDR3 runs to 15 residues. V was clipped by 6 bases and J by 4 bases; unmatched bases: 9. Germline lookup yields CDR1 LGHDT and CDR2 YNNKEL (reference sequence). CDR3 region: CASRRASGPYNEQFF. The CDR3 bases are TGTGCCAGCAGGCGCGCTAGCGGCCCTTACAATGAGCAGTTCTTC.

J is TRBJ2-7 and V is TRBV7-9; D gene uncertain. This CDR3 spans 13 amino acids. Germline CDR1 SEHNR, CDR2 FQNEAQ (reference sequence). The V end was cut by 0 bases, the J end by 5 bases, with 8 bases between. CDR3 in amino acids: CASSLAMWDEQYF. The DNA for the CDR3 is TGTGCCAGCAGCTTAGCGATGTGGGACGAGCAGTACTTC.